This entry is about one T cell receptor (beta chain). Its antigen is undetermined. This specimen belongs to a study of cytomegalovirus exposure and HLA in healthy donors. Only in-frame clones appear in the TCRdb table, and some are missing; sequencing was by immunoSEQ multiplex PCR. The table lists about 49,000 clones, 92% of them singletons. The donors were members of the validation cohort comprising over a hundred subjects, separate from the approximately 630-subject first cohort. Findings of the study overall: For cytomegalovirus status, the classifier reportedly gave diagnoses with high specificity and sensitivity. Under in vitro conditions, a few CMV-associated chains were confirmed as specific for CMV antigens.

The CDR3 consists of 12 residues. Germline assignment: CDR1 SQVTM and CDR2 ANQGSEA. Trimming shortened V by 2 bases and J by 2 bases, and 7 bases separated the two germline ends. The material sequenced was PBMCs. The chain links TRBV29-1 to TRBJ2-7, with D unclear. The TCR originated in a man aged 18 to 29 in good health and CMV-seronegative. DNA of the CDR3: TGCAGCGTTGAACTAGGTCCCTACGAGCAGTACTTC. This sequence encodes CSVELGPYEQYF.